The 4 T cell receptor beta chains in this list originate from one sample, sequenced in a study of T cells in Graves' hyperthyroidism and ophthalmopathy. RNA transcripts provided the source from which TCR beta CDR3 regions were amplified. RT-PCR in the first round (using the HTBI primer set) targeted the TCR CDR3. Using its own MiXCR run on the multiplex PCR reads, TCRdb lists one record per CDR3 protein. The table has approximately 640,000 distinct CDR3 sequences, under 20% seen once. Material: blood. Every receptor here comes from a woman in her twenties or thirties with Graves' hyperthyroidism.

This clonotype has a count of ten or more. The chain has TRBV9 and TRBJ2-1; 12 positions agree with TRBD2. The V gene end was trimmed by 7 bases and the J gene end by 7 bases; junction bases not matched to a gene: 6. CDR1 is SGDLS and CDR2 is YYNGEE in the germline V gene. This CDR3 contains 14 residues. CDR3 sequence: CASSTSGSGNEQFF. In DNA form, the CDR3 reads TGTGCCAGCTCGACTAGCGGGAGCGGAAATGAGCAGTTCTTC.

In this sample, this clonotype turned up many times. J is TRBJ2-5 and V is TRBV28; 14 bases map to TRBD2. This CDR3 region has 15 residues. The V segment lost 6 bases and the J segment 1 base; nucleotides outside the gene matches: 1. CDR1 is MDHEN, CDR2 SYDVKM, per germline. DNA of the CDR3: TGTGCCAGCAGCGGGACTAGCGGGGGCCAAGAGACCCAGTACTTC. This encodes CASSGTSGGQETQYF.

This clonotype showed up just a few times. The rearrangement links TRBV5-4 to TRBJ2-1; 8 bases align to TRBD2. CDR1 is SGHNT and CDR2 is YYREEE in the germline V gene (reference sequence). V lost 1 base to trimming and J lost 4 bases; unmatched junction nucleotides: 16. The CDR3 has 19 residues. The CDR3 DNA sequence: TGTGCCAGCAGCTTGTGGGGGGGCTTCGCGGGAGGATTTTACAATGAGCAGTTCTTC. Translating gives CASSLWGGFAGGFYNEQFF.

Remarks on this clonotype: The conserved final phenylalanine or tryptophan is absent from the CDR3, which likely points to a read error. This chain connects TRBV13 to TRBJ1-2; D unclear. The V and J ends lost 3 bases and 2 bases respectively, with 7 bases between them. The CDR3 is made up of 13 amino acids. Germline-derived CDR1 and CDR2 are PRHDT and FYEKMQ (reference sequence). CDR3 residues: CASSLGRNYGYTL. CDR3 bases: TGTGCCAGCAGCTTGGGCAGGAACTATGGCTACACCCTC.